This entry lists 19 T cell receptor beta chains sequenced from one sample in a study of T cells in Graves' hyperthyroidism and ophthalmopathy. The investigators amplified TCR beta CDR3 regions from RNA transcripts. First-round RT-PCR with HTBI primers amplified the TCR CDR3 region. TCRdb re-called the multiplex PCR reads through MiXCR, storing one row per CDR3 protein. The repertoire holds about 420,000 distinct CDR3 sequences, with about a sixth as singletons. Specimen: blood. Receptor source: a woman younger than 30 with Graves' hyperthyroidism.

The CDR3 DNA reads TGTGCCAGCAGGAGAGGGGAACAGGGGGCTCGTGGTAACTATGGCTACACCTTC. Translating it yields CASRRGEQGARGNYGYTF. This rearrangement joins TRBV2 to TRBJ1-2; 9 positions match TRBD1. Germline CDR1 and CDR2: SNHLY and FYNNEI. With 6 bases clipped from V and 1 base from J, the junction kept 15 bases outside the gene matches. CDR3 length equals 18 residues.

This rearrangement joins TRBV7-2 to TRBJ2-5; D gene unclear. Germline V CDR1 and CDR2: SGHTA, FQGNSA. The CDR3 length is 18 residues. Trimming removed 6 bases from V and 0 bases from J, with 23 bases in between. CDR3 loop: CASSLTKPGRRNQETQYF. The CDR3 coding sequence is TGTGCCAGCAGTCTCACAAAACCCGGACGGAGAAACCAAGAGACCCAGTACTTC.

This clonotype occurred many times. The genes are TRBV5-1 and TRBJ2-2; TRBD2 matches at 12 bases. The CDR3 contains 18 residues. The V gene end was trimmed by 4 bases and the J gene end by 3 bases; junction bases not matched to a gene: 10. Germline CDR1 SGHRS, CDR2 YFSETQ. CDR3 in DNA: TGCGCCAGCAGCCTCCCTAGCGGGGGGGCCAGGGACACCGGGGAGCTGTTTTTT. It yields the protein CASSLPSGGARDTGELFF. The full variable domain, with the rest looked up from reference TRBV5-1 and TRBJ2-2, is KAGVTQTPRYLIKTRGQQVTLSCSPISGHRSVSWYQQTPGQGLQFLFEYFSETQRNKGNFPGRFSGRQFSNSRSEMNVSTLELGDSALYLCASSLPSGGARDTGELFFGEGSRLTVL.

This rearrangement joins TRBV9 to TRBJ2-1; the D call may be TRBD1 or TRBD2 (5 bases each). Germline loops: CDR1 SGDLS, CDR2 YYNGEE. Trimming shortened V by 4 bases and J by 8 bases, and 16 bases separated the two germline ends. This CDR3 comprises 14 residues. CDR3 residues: CASSREALGDEQFF. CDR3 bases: TGTGCCAGCAGCCGGGAAGCCCTGGGGGATGAGCAGTTCTTC. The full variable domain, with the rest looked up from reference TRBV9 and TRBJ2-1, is DSGVTQTPKHLITATGQRVTLRCSPRSGDLSVYWYQQSLDQGLQFLIQYYNGEERAKGNILERFSAQQFPDLHSELNLSSLELGDSALYFCASSREALGDEQFFGPGTRLTVL.

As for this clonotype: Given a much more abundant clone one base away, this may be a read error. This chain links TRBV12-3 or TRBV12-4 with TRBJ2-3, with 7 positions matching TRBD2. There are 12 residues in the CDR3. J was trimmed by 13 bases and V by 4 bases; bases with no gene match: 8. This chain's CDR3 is CASSSKAGREYF. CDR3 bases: TGTGCCAGCAGTTCAAAGGCAGGGAGGGAGTATTTT.

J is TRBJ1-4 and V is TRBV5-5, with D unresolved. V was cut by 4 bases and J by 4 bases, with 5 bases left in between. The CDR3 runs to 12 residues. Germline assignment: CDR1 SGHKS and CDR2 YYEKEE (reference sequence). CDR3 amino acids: CASSGYNEKLFF. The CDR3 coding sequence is TGTGCCAGCAGCGGCTATAATGAAAAACTGTTTTTT.

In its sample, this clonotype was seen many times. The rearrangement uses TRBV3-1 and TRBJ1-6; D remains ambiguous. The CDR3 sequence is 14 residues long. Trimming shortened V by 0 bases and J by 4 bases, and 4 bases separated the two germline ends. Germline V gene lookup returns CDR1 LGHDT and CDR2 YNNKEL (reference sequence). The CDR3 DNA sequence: TGTGCCAGCAGCCAAGAAGGGTATAATTCACCCCTCCACTTT. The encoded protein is CASSQEGYNSPLHF.

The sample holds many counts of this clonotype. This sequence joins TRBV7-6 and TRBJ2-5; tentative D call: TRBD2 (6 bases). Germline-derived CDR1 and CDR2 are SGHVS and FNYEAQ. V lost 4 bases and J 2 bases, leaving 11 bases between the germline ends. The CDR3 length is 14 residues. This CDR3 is CASSWRDGQETQYF. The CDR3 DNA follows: TGTGCCAGCAGCTGGAGGGACGGGCAAGAGACCCAGTACTTC.

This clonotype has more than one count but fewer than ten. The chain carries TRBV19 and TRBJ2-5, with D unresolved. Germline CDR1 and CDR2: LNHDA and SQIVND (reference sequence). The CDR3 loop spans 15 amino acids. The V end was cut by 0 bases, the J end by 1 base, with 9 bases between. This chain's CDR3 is CASSIDAGSQETQYF. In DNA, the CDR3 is TGTGCCAGTAGTATAGATGCAGGCAGCCAAGAGACCCAGTACTTC.

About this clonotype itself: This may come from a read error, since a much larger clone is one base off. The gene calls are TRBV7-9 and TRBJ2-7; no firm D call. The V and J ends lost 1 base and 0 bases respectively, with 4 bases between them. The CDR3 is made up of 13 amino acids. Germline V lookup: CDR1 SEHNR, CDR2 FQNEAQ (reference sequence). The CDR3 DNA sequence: TGTGCCAGCAGCTTAGACCCCTCCTACGAGCAGTACTTC. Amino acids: CASSLDPSYEQYF.

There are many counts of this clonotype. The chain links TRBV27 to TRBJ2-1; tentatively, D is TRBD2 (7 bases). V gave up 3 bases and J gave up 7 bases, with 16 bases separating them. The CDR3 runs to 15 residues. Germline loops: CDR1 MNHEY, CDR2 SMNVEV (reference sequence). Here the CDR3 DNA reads TGTGCCAGCAGTTTTCTCGGGGGGCCAGGAAATGAGCAGTTCTTC. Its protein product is CASSFLGGPGNEQFF.

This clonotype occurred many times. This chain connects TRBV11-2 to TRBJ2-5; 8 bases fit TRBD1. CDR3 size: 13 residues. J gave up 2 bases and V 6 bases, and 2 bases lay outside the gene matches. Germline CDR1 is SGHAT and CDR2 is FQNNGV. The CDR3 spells CASSHRGQETQYF. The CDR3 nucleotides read TGTGCCAGCAGTCACAGGGGGCAAGAGACCCAGTACTTC. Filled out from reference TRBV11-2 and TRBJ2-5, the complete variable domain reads EAGVAQSPRYKIIEKRQSVAFWCNPISGHATLYWYQQILGQGPKLLIQFQNNGVVDDSQLPKDRFSAERLKGVDSTLKIQPAKLEDSAVYLCASSHRGQETQYFGPGTRLLVL.

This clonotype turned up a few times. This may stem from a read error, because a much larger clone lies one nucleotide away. The CDR3 nucleotides read TGCAGTGCTTGTCCAATCAGGGGTATATCCTACGAGCAGTACTTC. It yields the protein CSACPIRGISYEQYF. This chain connects TRBV20-1 to TRBJ2-7, with D perhaps matching TRBD1 (6 bases). V lost 5 bases, J lost 1 base, and 18 bases lay in between. Germline V gene sequence: CDR1 DFQATT, CDR2 SNEGSKA (reference sequence). The CDR3 is 15 amino acids.

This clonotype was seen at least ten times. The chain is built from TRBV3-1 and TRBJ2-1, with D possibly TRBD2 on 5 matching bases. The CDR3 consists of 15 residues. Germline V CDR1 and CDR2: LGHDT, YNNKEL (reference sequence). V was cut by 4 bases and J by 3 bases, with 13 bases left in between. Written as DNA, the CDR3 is TGTGCCAGCAGCCTGGGAGTGCTGTACTACAATGAGCAGTTCTTC. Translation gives CASSLGVLYYNEQFF.

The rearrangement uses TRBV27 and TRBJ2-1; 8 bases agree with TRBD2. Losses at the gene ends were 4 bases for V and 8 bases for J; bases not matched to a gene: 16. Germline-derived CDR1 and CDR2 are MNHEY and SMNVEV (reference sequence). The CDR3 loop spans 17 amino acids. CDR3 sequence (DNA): TGTGCCAGCAGTTCAATCCGGGGGGGACAAAGAATGGATGAGCAGTTCTTC. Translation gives CASSSIRGGQRMDEQFF.

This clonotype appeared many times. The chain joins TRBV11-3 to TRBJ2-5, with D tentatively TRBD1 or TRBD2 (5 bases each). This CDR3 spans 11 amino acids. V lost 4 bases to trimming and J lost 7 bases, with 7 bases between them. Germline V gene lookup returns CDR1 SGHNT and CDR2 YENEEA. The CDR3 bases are TGTGCCAGCAGCTCTGGGGGGACCCAGTACTTC. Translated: CASSSGGTQYF.

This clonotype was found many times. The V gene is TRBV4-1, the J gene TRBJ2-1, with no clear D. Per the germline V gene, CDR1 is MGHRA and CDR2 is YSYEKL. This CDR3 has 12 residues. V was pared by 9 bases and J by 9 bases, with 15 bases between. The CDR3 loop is CASQVGSGEQFF. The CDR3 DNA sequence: TGCGCCAGTCAGGTGGGGTCGGGTGAGCAGTTCTTC.

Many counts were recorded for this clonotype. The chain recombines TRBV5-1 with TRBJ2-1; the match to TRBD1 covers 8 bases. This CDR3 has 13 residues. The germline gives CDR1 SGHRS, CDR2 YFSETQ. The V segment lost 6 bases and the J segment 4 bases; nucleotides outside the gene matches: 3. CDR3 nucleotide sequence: TGCGCCAGCAATACAGGGGGATACAATGAGCAGTTCTTC. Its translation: CASNTGGYNEQFF.

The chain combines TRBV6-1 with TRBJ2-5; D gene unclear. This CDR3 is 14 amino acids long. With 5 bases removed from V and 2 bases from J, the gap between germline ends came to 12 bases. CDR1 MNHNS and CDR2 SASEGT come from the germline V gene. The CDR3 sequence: CASSPMGRQETQYF. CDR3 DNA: TGTGCCAGCAGTCCTATGGGCAGGCAAGAGACCCAGTACTTC.